These T cell receptor beta chains were read from a single sample in a study of blood T cell repertoires in COVID-19. Libraries were prepared by immunoSEQ multiplex PCR; TCRdb keeps only in-frame clonotypes and omits some of them. The sample lists 250,000 or so clones; around 85% were seen once. Material for sequencing was PBMCs or T cells enriched from blood (not recorded which). The origin of the receptors is a woman aged 45-60 years who had recovered from COVID-19. Both conserved end residues are part of each CDR3. Each record gives: J gene, clone size, V gene, D gene, CDR3 DNA, CDR3 protein. D genes are given only for firm matches. Clone size is stated in some rows and not others, as once, few, many or a class when expanded.

>TRBJ2-3|-|TRBV6-4|-
TGTGCCAGCAGTGACGGGGGGAGGTTAGATACGCAGTATTTT
CASSDGGRLDTQYF
>TRBJ2-7|-|TRBV2|TRBD1
TGTGCCAGCAGTGCGGGACAGGGGGCAAGGGAGCAGTACTTC
CASSAGQGAREQYF
>TRBJ2-2|-|TRBV7-9|TRBD1
TGTGCCAGCAGCCCTGCGGGACAGGGTAGCGGGGAGCTGTTTTTT
CASSPAGQGSGELFF
>TRBJ1-1|-|TRBV28|TRBD1
TGTGCCAGCAGCCTCGGGGGACAGCTGAACACTGAAGCTTTCTTT
CASSLGGQLNTEAFF
>TRBJ2-7|-|TRBV5-5|-
TGTGCCAGCAGCTTACCCAACACCTACGAGCAGTACTTC
CASSLPNTYEQYF
>TRBJ2-1|-|TRBV5-1|TRBD2
TGCGCCAGCAGCTTACTAGCGGAGTACTACAATGAGCAGTTCTTC
CASSLLAEYYNEQFF
>TRBJ1-4|-|TRBV19|TRBD1
TGTGCCAGTAGTTCGGGACAGCGGCGGGGAAAACTGTTTTTT
CASSSGQRRGKLFF
>TRBJ1-1|-|TRBV7-2|-
TGTGCCAGCAGCCCAAAACTTACCCAGGGGAGCACTGAAGCTTTCTTT
CASSPKLTQGSTEAFF
>TRBJ2-5|-|TRBV11-1|-
TGTGCCAGCAGCAATCGAAGGGGCCGCCAAGAGACCCAGTACTTC
CASSNRRGRQETQYF
>TRBJ1-2|-|TRBV25-1|TRBD1
TGTGCCAGCAGTGGGGACAGGGGGTGGGATGGCTACACCTTC
CASSGDRGWDGYTF
>TRBJ2-3|-|TRBV5-6|TRBD2
TGTGCCAGCGCTATCTCCGGGACTAGCGGGAGTTGGCAGTATTTT
CASAISGTSGSWQYF
>TRBJ1-4|-|TRBV30|-
TGTGCCTGGAGCGTAGGGTACGGGGTTAATGAAAAACTGTTTTTT
CAWSVGYGVNEKLFF
>TRBJ1-2|-|TRBV19|-
TGTGCCAGTAGTAATGGCGGGGGGGTCGTCCATGGCTACACCTTC
CASSNGGGVVHGYTF
>TRBJ2-2|-|TRBV5-4|TRBD1
TGTGCCAGCAGCCCTCCGGGACAGGGTAACGGGGAGCTGTTTTTT
CASSPPGQGNGELFF
>TRBJ2-5|-|TRBV10-3|TRBD1
TGTGCCATCAGTGAAAGGACAGGGAAAGAGACCCAGTACTTC
CAISERTGKETQYF
>TRBJ2-1|-|TRBV5-1|TRBD1
TGCGCCAGCAGCCTAGGAGGACAGGGGATGGGCAATGAGCAGTTCTTC
CASSLGGQGMGNEQFF
>TRBJ2-3|-|TRBV4-2|TRBD2
TGTGCCAGCAGCCAACTCCAGGCGGGAGCGGGAGCTACAGATACGCAGTATTTT
CASSQLQAGAGATDTQYF
>TRBJ1-1|-|TRBV29-1|-
TGCAGCGTTGAAGACAGGACTACTTATGAAGCTTTCTTT
CSVEDRTTYEAFF
>TRBJ1-2|-|TRBV9|TRBD1
TGTGCCAGCAGCCCCAGGACAGGATTCTATGGCTACACCTTC
CASSPRTGFYGYTF
>TRBJ2-4|-|TRBV18|TRBD1
TGTGCCAGCTCACCCACAGGGGGACTTCGGACGGAAAACATTCAGTACTTC
CASSPTGGLRTENIQYF
>TRBJ1-1|-|TRBV23-1|-
TGCGCCAGCAGTCAATCTGAGGTTTCCATGAACACTGAAGCTTTCTTT
CASSQSEVSMNTEAFF
>TRBJ2-1|-|TRBV7-9|-
TGTGCCAGCAGCCGTAGCGCTACCGCCCGCGATGAGCAGTTCTTC
CASSRSATARDEQFF
>TRBJ1-2|-|TRBV19|-
TGTGCCAGTAGTATCCAGGGGATTGGTGGCTACACCTTC
CASSIQGIGGYTF
>TRBJ1-5|once|TRBV7-8|TRBD1
TGTGCCAGCAGCTTAGCTTACAGGGGGCTAGATCAGCCCCAGCATTTT
CASSLAYRGLDQPQHF
>TRBJ2-1|-|TRBV7-7|TRBD2
TGTGCTAGCAGCTTAGGTAGCGGGAGTGGTAATGAGCAGTTCTTC
CASSLGSGSGNEQFF
>TRBJ2-7|-|TRBV12-3/TRBV12-4|-
TGTGCCAGCAGTTTTGAAGAGTACGAGCAGTACTTC
CASSFEEYEQYF
>TRBJ1-2|-|TRBV9|TRBD1
TGTGCCAGCAGTCAAACAGGGGGCGGATGGAATGGCTACACCTTC
CASSQTGGGWNGYTF
>TRBJ2-2|-|TRBV28|TRBD2
TGTGCCAGCAGACCACCCGGGGTAGCGGGAGTCACCGGGGAGCTGTTTTTT
CASRPPGVAGVTGELFF
>TRBJ1-2|-|TRBV3-1/TRBV3-2|-
TGTGCCAGCAGTCCCCGCCCGGGGGTCAGTTATGGCTACACCTTC
CASSPRPGVSYGYTF
>TRBJ1-2|-|TRBV7-2|TRBD1
TGTGCCAGCAGTCGGGAGAGACCGGGACAGGCCCAAATGCTCTATGGCTACACCTTC
CASSRERPGQAQMLYGYTF
>TRBJ1-5|-|TRBV6-5|-
TGTGCCAGCAGTTACTCTGGAGATCAGCCCCAGCATTTT
CASSYSGDQPQHF
>TRBJ1-5|few|TRBV4-2|-
TGTGCCAGCAGCCAAGGATTTTCGGGAAATCAGCCCCAGCATTTT
CASSQGFSGNQPQHF
>TRBJ1-2|-|TRBV28|-
TGTGCCAGTTCCGGGACATATGACTATGGCTACACCTTC
CASSGTYDYGYTF
>TRBJ2-5|-|TRBV5-1|TRBD2
TGCGCCAGCAGCCCGGGGACTAGCGGCGGCCAAGAGACCCAGTACTTC
CASSPGTSGGQETQYF
>TRBJ2-2|-|TRBV5-1|-
TGCGCCAGCAGCTTGGGGAGGGCCCACACCGGGGAGCTGTTTTTT
CASSLGRAHTGELFF